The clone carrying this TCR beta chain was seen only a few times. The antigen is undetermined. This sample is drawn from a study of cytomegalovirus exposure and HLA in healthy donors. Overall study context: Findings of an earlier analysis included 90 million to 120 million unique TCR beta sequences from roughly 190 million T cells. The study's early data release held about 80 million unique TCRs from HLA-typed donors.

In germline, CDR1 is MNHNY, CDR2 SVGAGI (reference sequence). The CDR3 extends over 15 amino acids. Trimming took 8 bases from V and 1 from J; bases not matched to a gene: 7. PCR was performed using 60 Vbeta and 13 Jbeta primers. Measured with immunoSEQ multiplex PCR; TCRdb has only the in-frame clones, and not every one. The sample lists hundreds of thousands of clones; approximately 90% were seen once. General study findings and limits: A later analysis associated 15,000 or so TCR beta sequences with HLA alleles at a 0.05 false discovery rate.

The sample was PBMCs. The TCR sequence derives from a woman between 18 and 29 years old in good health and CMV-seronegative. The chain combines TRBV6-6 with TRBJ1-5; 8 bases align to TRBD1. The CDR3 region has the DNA TGTGCCAGCTGGGACAGGCCTTTGAGCAATCAGCCCCAGCATTTT. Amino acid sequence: CASWDRPLSNQPQHF.